The 19 T cell receptor beta chains given below trace back to one sample, sequenced in a study of early T cells in non-severe SARS-CoV-2 infection. TCRdb redid the calling of the 5' RACE reads with MiXCR, one entry per CDR3 protein. This sample has about 44,000 distinct CDR3 sequences, with under 30% found just once. Sample: whole blood, taken at baseline. These receptors were obtained from an adult who was a healthcare worker with PCR-confirmed SARS-CoV-2 infection or an uninfected control (not recorded which).

This clonotype occurred a few times. V usage is TRBV7-9 and J usage is TRBJ2-4; D perhaps matches TRBD2 (6 bases). Trimming took 0 bases from V and 1 from J, leaving 10 bases between them. CDR1 and CDR2 from the germline V gene are SEHNR and FQNEAQ (reference sequence). The CDR3 is 16 residues long. CDR3 DNA sequence: TGTGCCAGCAGCTTAGCAACTAGCTCCGCCAAAAACATTCAGTACTTC. This sequence encodes CASSLATSSAKNIQYF.

In its sample, this clonotype was seen once. V is TRBV5-1 and J is TRBJ2-3; TRBD1 matches at 9 bases. J lost 6 bases, V lost 3 bases, and 8 bases had no gene match. The CDR3 is 15 residues long. From germline, CDR1 is SGHRS and CDR2 YFSETQ. Here the CDR3 DNA reads TGCGCCAGCAGCTGGACACAGGGGGCGGAGGATACGCAGTATTTT. It codes for CASSWTQGAEDTQYF. The full variable domain, with the rest looked up from reference TRBV5-1 and TRBJ2-3, is KAGVTQTPRYLIKTRGQQVTLSCSPISGHRSVSWYQQTPGQGLQFLFEYFSETQRNKGNFPGRFSGRQFSNSRSEMNVSTLELGDSALYLCASSWTQGAEDTQYFGPGTRLTVL.

This clonotype appeared many times. The chain uses TRBV20-1 and TRBJ2-5, with D tentatively TRBD1 (5 bases). The CDR3 consists of 14 residues. Germline-derived CDR1 and CDR2 are DFQATT and SNEGSKA (reference sequence). V lost 6 bases to trimming and J lost 0 bases, with 14 bases between them. CDR3 residues: CSADILGNQETQYF. The CDR3 nucleotides read TGCAGTGCGGACATCCTGGGGAACCAAGAGACCCAGTACTTC.

This chain joins TRBV4-3 and TRBJ2-1; D remains unclear. Germline V gene sequence: CDR1 LGHNA, CDR2 YSLEER. V was clipped by 3 bases and J by 0 bases, with 9 bases between them. CDR3 length: 15 amino acids. The CDR3 protein is CASSHGGSSYNEQFF. DNA of the CDR3: TGCGCCAGCAGCCACGGTGGAAGCTCCTACAATGAGCAGTTCTTC.

There are a few counts of this clonotype. V and J are TRBV19 and TRBJ1-1; TRBD1 agrees at 8 bases. Germline-derived CDR1 and CDR2 are LNHDA and SQIVND (reference sequence). CDR3 length: 12 amino acids. The V and J ends lost 7 bases and 3 bases, in that order; junction bases with no gene match: 1. CDR3 region: CASKTGDTEAFF. The CDR3, as DNA: TGTGCCAGTAAGACAGGGGACACTGAAGCTTTCTTT. Using reference TRBV19 and TRBJ1-1 for the parts outside the CDR3, the full variable domain is DGGITQSPKYLFRKEGQNVTLSCEQNLNHDAMYWYRQDPGQGLRLIYYSQIVNDFQKGDIAEGYSVSREKKESFPLTVTSAQKNPTAFYLCASKTGDTEAFFGQGTRLTVV.

The rearrangement links TRBV7-9 to TRBJ2-5; D is ambiguous. Trimming shortened V by 2 bases and J by 4 bases, and 14 bases separated the two germline ends. Germline V gene data show CDR1 as SEHNR and CDR2 as FQNEAQ (reference sequence). This CDR3 is 15 amino acids long. The CDR3 sequence: CASSLSPGTTETQYF. Written as DNA, the CDR3 is TGTGCCAGCAGCTTATCGCCGGGTACGACAGAGACCCAGTACTTC.

The chain couples TRBV5-5 to TRBJ2-5; TRBD2 agrees at 10 bases. After removal of 0 bases from V and 4 bases from J, the junction contained 6 bases not matched to a gene. Germline V gives CDR1 SGHKS, CDR2 YYEKEE (reference sequence). This CDR3 contains 16 residues. Here the CDR3 DNA reads TGTGCCAGCAGCTTGGTGATAGCGGGGGGCAGAGAGACCCAGTACTTC. This encodes CASSLVIAGGRETQYF.

The table lists this clonotype with many counts. The chain employs TRBV7-6 and TRBJ2-7, with TRBD1 matching over 11 bases. This CDR3 is 15 amino acids long. Germline loops: CDR1 SGHVS, CDR2 FNYEAQ. After removal of 0 bases from V and 5 bases from J, the junction contained 3 bases not matched to a gene. As DNA, the CDR3 is TGTGCCAGCAGCTTAGCGGGACAGGGGGTAAACGAGCAGTACTTC. Translation gives CASSLAGQGVNEQYF. Drawing the rest from reference TRBV7-6 and TRBJ2-7, the complete variable domain is GAGVSQSPRYKVTKRGQDVALRCDPISGHVSLYWYRQALGQGPEFLTYFNYEAQQDKSGLPNDRFSAERPEGSISTLTIQRTEQRDSAMYRCASSLAGQGVNEQYFGPGTRLTVT.

The rearrangement uses TRBV29-1 and TRBJ2-3, with D possibly TRBD2 on 5 matching bases. Trimming took 7 bases from V and 10 from J, leaving 18 bases between them. This CDR3 contains 12 residues. From germline, CDR1 is SQVTM and CDR2 ANQGSEA. CDR3 DNA: TGCAGCGCGGGAACCTCGGTCGGCTCGCAGTATTTT. This translates into CSAGTSVGSQYF.

This clonotype was recorded a few times. The V gene is TRBV11-2, the J gene TRBJ1-1; unclear D gene. The length of the CDR3 is 14 residues. Germline V gives CDR1 SGHAT, CDR2 FQNNGV. V lost 1 base, J lost 1 base, and 7 bases lay in between. The CDR3 reads CASSLGEQNTEAFF. CDR3 bases: TGTGCCAGCAGCTTAGGGGAACAGAACACTGAAGCTTTCTTT.

Worth noting for this clonotype: The junction differs from germline at one of its ends, possibly a read error. This chain links TRBV7-9 with TRBJ2-7; D may be TRBD1 (6 bases). The germline CDR1 and CDR2 sequences are SEHNR and FQNEAQ (reference sequence). The CDR3 has 13 residues. The CDR3 nucleotides are TGTGCCAGCAGCTCGGACAGTTCCTACGAACAGTACTTC. Amino acids: CASSSDSSYEQYF.

This clonotype was detected only a few times. The V call is TRBV6-4, the J call TRBJ1-5; 9 nucleotides line up with TRBD1. The CDR3 length is 14 residues. The germline CDR1 and CDR2 sequences are MRHNA and SNTAGT. The V and J ends lost 6 bases and 6 bases, in that order; junction bases with no gene match: 6. CDR3 in amino acids: CASSEGQGGQPQHF. CDR3 bases: TGTGCCAGCAGCGAGGGACAGGGAGGTCAGCCCCAGCATTTT.

V and J are TRBV7-9 and TRBJ1-1; perhaps TRBD1 as D (6 bases). The CDR3 is 15 residues long. The V gene lost 5 bases and the J gene lost 4 bases, with 17 bases spanning the gap. Germline V gene sequence: CDR1 SEHNR, CDR2 FQNEAQ (reference sequence). The CDR3 coding sequence is TGTGCCAGCAGCCCCCGGGCCCAGGGGAGCACTGAAGCTTTCTTT. It translates to CASSPRAQGSTEAFF.

This clonotype has only one observation. The rearrangement uses TRBV4-1 and TRBJ2-5; D call uncertain. The CDR3 totals 13 residues. The V end lost 4 bases, the J end lost 1 base, and 7 bases lay between the germline ends. From germline, CDR1 is MGHRA and CDR2 YSYEKL. The CDR3 bases are TGCGCCAGCAGCCGGACGGTCCAAGAGACCCAGTACTTC. Its protein product is CASSRTVQETQYF.

V gene TRBV11-2 combines with J gene TRBJ2-7; D is unclear. The CDR3 is 11 amino acids. Germline CDR1 is SGHAT and CDR2 is FQNNGV. Between the trimmed V and J ends, which lost 5 bases and 7 bases, there was a span of 9 bases. CDR3 coding DNA: TGTGCCAGCAGCACCCTGACTGAGCAGTACTTC. This encodes CASSTLTEQYF.

V and J are TRBV20-1 and TRBJ1-1, with D perhaps TRBD1 (5 bases). Germline-derived CDR1 and CDR2 are DFQATT and SNEGSKA (reference sequence). Trimming pared 0 bases from V and 4 bases from J, leaving 12 bases between. This CDR3 is 14 amino acids long. CDR3 loop: CSARDWGRPTEAFF. The DNA of the CDR3 is TGCAGTGCTAGAGATTGGGGCAGGCCCACTGAAGCTTTCTTT.

The chain combines TRBV7-9 with TRBJ2-3; a possible D gene is TRBD1 (5 bases). Germline V gives CDR1 SEHNR, CDR2 FQNEAQ (reference sequence). The CDR3 extends over 13 amino acids. V was clipped by 3 bases and J by 6 bases, with 10 bases between them. The CDR3 sequence: CASSFGASDTQYF. Here the CDR3 DNA reads TGTGCCAGCAGCTTTGGGGCTTCGGATACGCAGTATTTT.

Only a few counts were recorded for this clonotype. This chain uses TRBV5-6 with TRBJ2-7; 8 bases are a match to TRBD1. The CDR3 is 14 residues long. The trim removed 3 bases at V and 0 bases at J, leaving 2 bases unmatched. The V gene's germline CDR1 is SGHDT and CDR2 YYEEEE. The CDR3 nucleotides read TGTGCCAGCAGCTGGACAGGGCCCTCCTACGAGCAGTACTTC. Encoded protein: CASSWTGPSYEQYF.

This clonotype has only one observation. The chain combines TRBV9 with TRBJ1-3, with D tentatively TRBD1 (5 bases). The CDR3 contains 13 residues. The V end was cut by 4 bases, the J end by 4 bases, with 9 bases between. Germline V gene data show CDR1 as SGDLS and CDR2 as YYNGEE. In nucleotides, the CDR3 is TGTGCCAGCAGCCCCCGGACAGGAAACACCATATATTTT. Translated: CASSPRTGNTIYF.